This TCR beta chain was documented in a study of a mutant IDH1 vaccine in newly diagnosed glioma. Study at large: Vaccination started 4-6 weeks after radiotherapy alone, or with temozolomide cycles.

Described time point: week 5, during vaccination. It was 300 ug of mutant IDH1 20-mer peptide that made up each vaccine dose, given with topical imiquimod. Donors had new IDH1-mutant astrocytomas of WHO grade 3 or 4 (ATRX-lost). The CDR3 runs to 16 residues. V was pared by 1 base and J by 0 bases, with 11 bases between. Germline V gene lookup returns CDR1 SGHDT and CDR2 YYEEEE. Libraries were prepared by immunoSEQ multiplex PCR; TCRdb keeps only in-frame clonotypes and omits some of them. The profile shows about 75,000 clones, 91% of them singletons. Whole-study findings and limits: Pseudoprogression looked unconnected to shifts in top peripheral T cell clonotypes.

With respect to this clone: The antigen is unknown.

The chain uses TRBV5-6 and TRBJ1-3; D not resolved. The sequence derives from a woman aged 45 to 65 with glioma. The sample was PBMCs, taken from a glioma patient whose treatment included an IDH1 peptide vaccine. CDR3 residues: CASSLWAVGSGNTIYF. CDR3 in DNA: TGTGCCAGCAGCTTGTGGGCGGTTGGCTCTGGAAACACCATATATTTT.